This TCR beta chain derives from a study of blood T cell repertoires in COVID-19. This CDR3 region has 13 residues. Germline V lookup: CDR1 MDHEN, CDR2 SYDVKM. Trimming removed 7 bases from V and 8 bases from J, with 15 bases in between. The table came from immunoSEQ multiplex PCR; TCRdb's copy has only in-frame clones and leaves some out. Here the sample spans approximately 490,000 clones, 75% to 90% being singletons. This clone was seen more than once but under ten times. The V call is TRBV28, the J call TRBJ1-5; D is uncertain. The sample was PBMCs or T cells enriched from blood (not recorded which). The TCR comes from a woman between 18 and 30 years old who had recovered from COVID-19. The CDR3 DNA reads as TGTGCCAGCACTCCCCGTCGGAGGGAGCCCCAGCATTTT. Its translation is CASTPRRREPQHF.